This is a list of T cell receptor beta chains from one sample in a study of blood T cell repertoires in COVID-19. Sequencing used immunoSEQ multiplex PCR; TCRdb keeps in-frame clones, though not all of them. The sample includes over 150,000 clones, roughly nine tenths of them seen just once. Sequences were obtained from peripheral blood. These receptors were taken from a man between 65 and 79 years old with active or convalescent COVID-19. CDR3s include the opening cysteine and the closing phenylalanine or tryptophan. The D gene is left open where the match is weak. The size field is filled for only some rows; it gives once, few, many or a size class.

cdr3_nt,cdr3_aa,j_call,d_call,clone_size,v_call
TGTGCCAGCTCACCAAGGACTAGCGACTACAATGAGCAGTTCTTC,CASSPRTSDYNEQFF,TRBJ2-1,TRBD2,-,TRBV18
TGTGCCAGCAGAATTCCTGGCGGGCGGGGGAACACCGGGGAGCTGTTTTTT,CASRIPGGRGNTGELFF,TRBJ2-2,-,-,TRBV27
TGTGCCAGCAGTTCCGCCGGGACAGGGGGCTACACTGAAGCTTTCTTT,CASSSAGTGGYTEAFF,TRBJ1-1,TRBD1,-,TRBV6-5
TGCGCCAGCAGTCAATCTCCGTTTAGCGGGAGCCGTGAGAACACCGGGGAGCTGTTTTTT,CASSQSPFSGSRENTGELFF,TRBJ2-2,TRBD2,-,TRBV23-1
TGTGCCAGTAGTATCGGGACAGCCCATAATTCACCCCTCCACTTT,CASSIGTAHNSPLHF,TRBJ1-6,TRBD1,-,TRBV19
TGTGCCAGCAGCTACGGGACTATCCCCAGGGAGTTCTTT,CASSYGTIPREFF,TRBJ1-1,-,few,TRBV5-6
TGTGCCAGCAGTGAAGAGGGGCCAACCCGGGCTTTCTTT,CASSEEGPTRAFF,TRBJ1-1,-,-,TRBV2
TGTGCCAGCAGTCTCCGACTCAATCAGCCCCAGCATTTT,CASSLRLNQPQHF,TRBJ1-5,-,-,TRBV12-3/TRBV12-4
TGTGCCACCAGCAGAGATTCGCGGCTGACCTACAATGAGCAGTTCTTC,CATSRDSRLTYNEQFF,TRBJ2-1,-,-,TRBV15
TGTGCCAGCAGCGAGCTCGGACAGGGTGAAAGTCGAAAACTGTTTTTT,CASSELGQGESRKLFF,TRBJ1-4,TRBD1,-,TRBV27
TGTGCCAGCAGCACCGGGGGAGCGAACACCGGGGAGCTGTTTTTT,CASSTGGANTGELFF,TRBJ2-2,-,-,TRBV7-2
TGTGCCAGCAGCGGGACTAGCAGAGCGGAGACCCAGTACTTC,CASSGTSRAETQYF,TRBJ2-5,TRBD2,-,TRBV9
TGTGCCAGCTCACCAACGGCGGACACTGAAGCTTTCTTT,CASSPTADTEAFF,TRBJ1-1,-,-,TRBV18
TGCAGTGCTAGTCCCGGGGGGCGCGTTCAGCCCCAGCATTTT,CSASPGGRVQPQHF,TRBJ1-5,-,-,TRBV20-1
TGTGCCAGCAGTTTATTGGGCCAGGGTGTTTCCTACGAGCAGTACTTC,CASSLLGQGVSYEQYF,TRBJ2-7,-,-,TRBV27
TGTGCCGGTACCGGGACTCCCCTGGGTGAGCAGTTCTTC,CAGTGTPLGEQFF,TRBJ2-1,-,-,TRBV18
TGTGCCAGCTCACCACCGGGACAGGGACCAGAGACCCAGTACTTC,CASSPPGQGPETQYF,TRBJ2-5,TRBD1,many,TRBV18
TGTGCCAGCAGCTTAGGACTAGCGGCCACCGGGGAGCTGTTTTTT,CASSLGLAATGELFF,TRBJ2-2,TRBD2,few,TRBV7-9
TGTGCCAGCAGTACGGACAGGGTACGACGGGGGGCTAGCAATCAGCCCCAGCATTTT,CASSTDRVRRGASNQPQHF,TRBJ1-5,TRBD1,-,TRBV6-2/TRBV6-3
TGTGCCAGCAGTCTCGGACAGCTCAATCAGCCCCAGCATTTT,CASSLGQLNQPQHF,TRBJ1-5,-,-,TRBV2
TGTGCCAGCAGCCCCACTGGGGGACTATACAATGAGCAGTTCTTC,CASSPTGGLYNEQFF,TRBJ2-1,TRBD2,-,TRBV11-2
TGTGCCACCAGTGATTCAATGAACACTGAAGCTTTCTTT,CATSDSMNTEAFF,TRBJ1-1,-,-,TRBV24-1
TGCGCCAGCAGCCAAATGCCACCAGGGTTGGGCGGGGAGCTGTTTTTT,CASSQMPPGLGGELFF,TRBJ2-2,-,-,TRBV5-1
TGTGCCACCAGCAGAGGGATTAGCGGGGGACAAGAGACCCAGTACTTC,CATSRGISGGQETQYF,TRBJ2-5,TRBD2,few,TRBV15